This T cell receptor (beta chain) appears in the sequencing data of a study of T cells in Graves' hyperthyroidism and ophthalmopathy. Study at large: Initial diagnosis, before any treatment, was when peripheral blood was collected.

Those with hyperthyroidism were 18 to 65 years old, newly diagnosed, and ill for under 2 months. Thyroid ultrasound, orbital computed tomography, clinical symptoms, and serum thyroxine and TRAb underpinned diagnoses. Progressors' blood was drawn at hyperthyroidism diagnosis, before ophthalmopathy symptoms. Amplification of TCR beta CDR3 regions used RNA as the template. The HTBI primer set was used in a first-round RT-PCR of the TCR CDR3. TCRdb passed the multiplex PCR reads through MiXCR, listing each CDR3 protein once. The data hold hundreds of thousands of distinct CDR3 sequences, with roughly 20% observed a single time. The receptor was derived from a woman aged 45 to 65 with Graves' hyperthyroidism that later progressed to Graves' ophthalmopathy. Sequencing was performed on blood.

CDR3 bases: TGCGCCAGCAGTGAGACGCCCTGGGGAAACAATGAGCAGTTCTTC. Translated: CASSETPWGNNEQFF. The V call is TRBV10-1, the J call TRBJ2-1, with D uncertain. V lost 2 bases to trimming and J lost 5 bases, with 13 bases between them. This CDR3 spans 15 amino acids. Looked up from germline, CDR1 is WNHNN and CDR2 is SYGVQD (reference sequence).